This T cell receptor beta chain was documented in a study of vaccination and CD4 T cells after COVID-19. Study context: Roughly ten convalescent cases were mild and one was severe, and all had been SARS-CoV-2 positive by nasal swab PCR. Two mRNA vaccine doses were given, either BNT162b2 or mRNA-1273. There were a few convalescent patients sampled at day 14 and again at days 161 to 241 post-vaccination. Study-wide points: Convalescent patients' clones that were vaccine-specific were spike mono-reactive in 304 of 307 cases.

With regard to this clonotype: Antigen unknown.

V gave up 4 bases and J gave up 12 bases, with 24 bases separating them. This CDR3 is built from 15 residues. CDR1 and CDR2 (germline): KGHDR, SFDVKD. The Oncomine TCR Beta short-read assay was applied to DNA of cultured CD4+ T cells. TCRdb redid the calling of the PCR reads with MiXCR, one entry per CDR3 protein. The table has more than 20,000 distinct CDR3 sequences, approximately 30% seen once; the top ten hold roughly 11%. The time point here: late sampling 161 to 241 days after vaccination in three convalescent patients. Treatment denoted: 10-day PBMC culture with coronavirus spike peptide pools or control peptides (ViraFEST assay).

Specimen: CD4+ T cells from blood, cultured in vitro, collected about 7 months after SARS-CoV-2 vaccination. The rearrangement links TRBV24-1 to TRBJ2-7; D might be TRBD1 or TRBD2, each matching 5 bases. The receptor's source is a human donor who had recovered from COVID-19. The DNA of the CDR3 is TGTGCCACCAGTGAAAGTTCCCGGGGCGAGGCTAGCCTGTACTTC. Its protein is CATSESSRGEASLYF.